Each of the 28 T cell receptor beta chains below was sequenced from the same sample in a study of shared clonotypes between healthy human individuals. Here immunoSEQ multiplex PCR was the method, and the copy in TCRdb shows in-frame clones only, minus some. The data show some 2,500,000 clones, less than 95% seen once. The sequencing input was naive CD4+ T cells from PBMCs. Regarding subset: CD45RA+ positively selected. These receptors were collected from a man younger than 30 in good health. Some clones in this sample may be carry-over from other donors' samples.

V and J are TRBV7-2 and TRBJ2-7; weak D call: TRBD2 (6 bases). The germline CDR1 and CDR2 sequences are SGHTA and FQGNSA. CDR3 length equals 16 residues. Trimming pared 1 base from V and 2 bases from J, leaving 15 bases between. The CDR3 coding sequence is TGTGCCAGCAGCTTAGGTGGAGCCCGGGGGACCTACGAGCAGTACTTC. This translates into CASSLGGARGTYEQYF.

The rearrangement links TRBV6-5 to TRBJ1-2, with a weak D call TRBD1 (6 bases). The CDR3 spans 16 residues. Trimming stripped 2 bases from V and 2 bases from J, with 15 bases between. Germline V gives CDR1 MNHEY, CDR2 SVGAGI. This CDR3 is CASSYAGAPLNYGYTF. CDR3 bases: TGTGCCAGCAGTTACGCAGGGGCCCCCCTGAACTATGGCTACACCTTC.

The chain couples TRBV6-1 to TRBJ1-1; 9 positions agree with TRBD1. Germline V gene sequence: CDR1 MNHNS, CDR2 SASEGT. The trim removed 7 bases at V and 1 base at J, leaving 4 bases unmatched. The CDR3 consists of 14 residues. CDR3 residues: CASKAGQGNTEAFF. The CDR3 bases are TGTGCCAGCAAGGCGGGACAGGGGAACACTGAAGCTTTCTTT.

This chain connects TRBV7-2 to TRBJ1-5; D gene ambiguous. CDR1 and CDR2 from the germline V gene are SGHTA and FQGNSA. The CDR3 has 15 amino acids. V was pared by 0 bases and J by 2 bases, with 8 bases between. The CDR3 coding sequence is TGTGCCAGCAGCTTAGCGTCCGGGGGCAATCAGCCCCAGCATTTT. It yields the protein CASSLASGGNQPQHF.

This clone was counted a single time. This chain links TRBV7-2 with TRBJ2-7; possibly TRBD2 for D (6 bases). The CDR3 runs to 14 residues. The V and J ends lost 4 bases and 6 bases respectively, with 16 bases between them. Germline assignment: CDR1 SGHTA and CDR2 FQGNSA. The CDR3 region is CASSYRLVPAEQYF. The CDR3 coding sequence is TGTGCCAGCAGCTACCGACTAGTCCCCGCCGAGCAGTACTTC. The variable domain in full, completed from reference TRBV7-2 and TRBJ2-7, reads GAGVSQSPSNKVTEKGKDVELRCDPISGHTALYWYRQSLGQGLEFLIYFQGNSAPDKSGLPSDRFSAERTGGSVSTLTIQRTQQEDSAVYLCASSYRLVPAEQYFGPGTRLTVT.

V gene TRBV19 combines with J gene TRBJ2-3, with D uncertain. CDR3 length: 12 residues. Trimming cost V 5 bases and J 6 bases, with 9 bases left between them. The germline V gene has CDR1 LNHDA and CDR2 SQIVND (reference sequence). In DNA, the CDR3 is TGTGCCAGTAGTGGTAGGGATGATACGCAGTATTTT. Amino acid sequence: CASSGRDDTQYF.

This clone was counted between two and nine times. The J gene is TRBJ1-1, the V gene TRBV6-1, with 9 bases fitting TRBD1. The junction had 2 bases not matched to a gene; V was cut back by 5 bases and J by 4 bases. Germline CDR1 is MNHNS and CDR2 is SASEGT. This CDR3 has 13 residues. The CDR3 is CASSKTGGTEAFF. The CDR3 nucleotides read TGTGCCAGCAGTAAGACAGGGGGCACTGAAGCTTTCTTT.

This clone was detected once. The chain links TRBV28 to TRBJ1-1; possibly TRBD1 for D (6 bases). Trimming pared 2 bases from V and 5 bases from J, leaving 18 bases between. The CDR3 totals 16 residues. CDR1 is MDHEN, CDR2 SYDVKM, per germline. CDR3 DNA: TGTGCCAGCAGTTTAATATCGCGGGGGGGCGGGACTGAAGCTTTCTTT. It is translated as CASSLISRGGGTEAFF.

CDR3 amino acids: CAWGHAPRRDGYTF. In DNA, the CDR3 is TGTGCCTGGGGCCATGCTCCCCGAAGGGATGGCTACACCTTC. V and J are TRBV30 and TRBJ1-2; D unclear. Looked up from germline, CDR1 is GTSNPN and CDR2 is SVGIG (reference sequence). The CDR3 runs to 14 residues. Trimming shortened V by 5 bases and J by 6 bases, and 19 bases separated the two germline ends.

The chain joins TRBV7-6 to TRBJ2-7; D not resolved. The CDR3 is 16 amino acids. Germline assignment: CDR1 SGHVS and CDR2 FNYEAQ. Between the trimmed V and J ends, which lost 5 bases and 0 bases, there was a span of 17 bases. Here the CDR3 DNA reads TGTGCCAGCAGCGACCAGTCGGCGTTAAGCTCCTACGAGCAGTACTTC. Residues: CASSDQSALSSYEQYF. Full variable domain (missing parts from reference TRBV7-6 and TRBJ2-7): GAGVSQSPRYKVTKRGQDVALRCDPISGHVSLYWYRQALGQGPEFLTYFNYEAQQDKSGLPNDRFSAERPEGSISTLTIQRTEQRDSAMYRCASSDQSALSSYEQYFGPGTRLTVT.

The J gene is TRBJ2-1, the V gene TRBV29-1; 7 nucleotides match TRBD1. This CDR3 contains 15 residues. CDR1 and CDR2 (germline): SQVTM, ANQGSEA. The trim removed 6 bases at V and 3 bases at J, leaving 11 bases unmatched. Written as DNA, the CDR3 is TGCAGCGTGGCCACAGGGGCGGCTATCTACAATGAGCAGTTCTTC. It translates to CSVATGAAIYNEQFF.

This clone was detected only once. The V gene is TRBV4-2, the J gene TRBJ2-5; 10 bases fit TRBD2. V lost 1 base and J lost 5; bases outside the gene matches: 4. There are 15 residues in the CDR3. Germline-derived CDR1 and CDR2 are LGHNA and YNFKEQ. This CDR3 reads CASSQGLAGDETQYF. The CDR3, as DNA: TGTGCCAGCAGCCAAGGGCTAGCGGGAGACGAGACCCAGTACTTC.

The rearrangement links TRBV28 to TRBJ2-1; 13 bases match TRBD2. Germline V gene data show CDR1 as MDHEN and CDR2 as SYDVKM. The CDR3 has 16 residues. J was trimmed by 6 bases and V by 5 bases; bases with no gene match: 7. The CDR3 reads CASSAPTSGRPNEQFF. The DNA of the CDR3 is TGTGCCAGCAGTGCACCGACTAGCGGGAGGCCCAATGAGCAGTTCTTC.

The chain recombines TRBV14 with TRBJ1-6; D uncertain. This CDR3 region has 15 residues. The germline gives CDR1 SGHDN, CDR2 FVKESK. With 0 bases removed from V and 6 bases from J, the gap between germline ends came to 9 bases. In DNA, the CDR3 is TGTGCCAGCAGCCAAGAAAGGGTTGGTAATTCACCCCTCCACTTT. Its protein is CASSQERVGNSPLHF.

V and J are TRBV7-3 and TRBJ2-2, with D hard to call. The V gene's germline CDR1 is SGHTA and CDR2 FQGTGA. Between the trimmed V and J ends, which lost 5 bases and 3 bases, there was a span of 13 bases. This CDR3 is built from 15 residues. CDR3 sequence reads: CASSKPGGYTGELFF. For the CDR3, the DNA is TGTGCCAGCAGCAAACCTGGCGGATACACCGGGGAGCTGTTTTTT.

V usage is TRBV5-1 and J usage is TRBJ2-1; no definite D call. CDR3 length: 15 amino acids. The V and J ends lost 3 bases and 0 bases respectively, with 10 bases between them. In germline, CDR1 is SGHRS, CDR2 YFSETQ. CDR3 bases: TGCGCCAGCAGCTCCAGGATAAGCTCCTACAATGAGCAGTTCTTC. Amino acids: CASSSRISSYNEQFF. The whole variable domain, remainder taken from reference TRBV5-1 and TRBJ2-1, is KAGVTQTPRYLIKTRGQQVTLSCSPISGHRSVSWYQQTPGQGLQFLFEYFSETQRNKGNFPGRFSGRQFSNSRSEMNVSTLELGDSALYLCASSSRISSYNEQFFGPGTRLTVL.

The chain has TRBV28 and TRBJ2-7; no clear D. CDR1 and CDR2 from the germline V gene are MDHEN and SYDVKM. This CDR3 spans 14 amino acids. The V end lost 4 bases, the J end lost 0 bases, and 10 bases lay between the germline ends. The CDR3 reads CASSWAPSSYEQYF. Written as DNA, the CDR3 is TGTGCCAGCAGTTGGGCCCCGAGCTCCTACGAGCAGTACTTC.

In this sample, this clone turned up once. DNA of the CDR3: TGTGCCAGCAGTTACTCCCCGGGCTCGCCTTCCGAGCAGTACTTC. The encoded protein is CASSYSPGSPSEQYF. The chain couples TRBV6-5 to TRBJ2-7, with no clear D. The CDR3 runs to 15 residues. The germline V gene has CDR1 MNHEY and CDR2 SVGAGI. V lost 0 bases, J lost 6 bases, and 15 bases lay in between.

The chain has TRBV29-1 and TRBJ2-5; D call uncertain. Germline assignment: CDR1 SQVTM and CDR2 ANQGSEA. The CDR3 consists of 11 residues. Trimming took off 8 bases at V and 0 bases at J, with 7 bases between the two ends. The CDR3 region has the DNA TGCAGCCCCCGTGACCAAGAGACCCAGTACTTC. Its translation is CSPRDQETQYF.

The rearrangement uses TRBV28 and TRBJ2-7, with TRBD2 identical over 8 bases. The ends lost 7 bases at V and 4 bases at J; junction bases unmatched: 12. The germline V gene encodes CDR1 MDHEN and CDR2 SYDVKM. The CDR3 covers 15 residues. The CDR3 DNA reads TGTGCCAGCACCTCAGGGGCTAGCGGGTTTTACGAGCAGTACTTC. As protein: CASTSGASGFYEQYF.

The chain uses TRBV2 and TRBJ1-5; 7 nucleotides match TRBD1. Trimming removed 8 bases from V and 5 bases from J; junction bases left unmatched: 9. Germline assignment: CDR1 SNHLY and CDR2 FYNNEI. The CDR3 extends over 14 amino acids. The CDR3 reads CASGLQGTHQPQHF. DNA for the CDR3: TGTGCCAGCGGTTTACAGGGGACACATCAGCCCCAGCATTTT.

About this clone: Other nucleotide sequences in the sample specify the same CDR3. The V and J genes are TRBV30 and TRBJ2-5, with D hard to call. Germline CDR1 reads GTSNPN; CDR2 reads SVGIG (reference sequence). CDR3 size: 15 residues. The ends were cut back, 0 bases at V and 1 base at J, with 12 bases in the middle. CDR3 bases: TGTGCCTGGAGTGTAGGTGGGATACCCCAAGAGACCCAGTACTTC. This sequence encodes CAWSVGGIPQETQYF. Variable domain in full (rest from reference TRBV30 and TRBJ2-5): SQTIHQWPATLVQPVGSPLSLECTVEGTSNPNLYWYRQAAGRGLQLLFYSVGIGQISSEVPQNLSASRPQDRQFILSSKKLLLSDSGFYLCAWSVGGIPQETQYFGPGTRLLVL.

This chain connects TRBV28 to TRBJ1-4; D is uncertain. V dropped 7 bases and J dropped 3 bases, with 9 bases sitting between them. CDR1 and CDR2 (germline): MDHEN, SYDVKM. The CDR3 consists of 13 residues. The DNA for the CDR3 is TGTGCCAGCAAAAGGGTGGCTAATGAAAAACTGTTTTTT. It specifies CASKRVANEKLFF.

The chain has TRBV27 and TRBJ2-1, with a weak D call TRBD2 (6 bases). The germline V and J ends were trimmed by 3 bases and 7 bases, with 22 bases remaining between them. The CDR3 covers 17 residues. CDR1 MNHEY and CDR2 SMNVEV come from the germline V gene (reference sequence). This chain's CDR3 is CASSLGNLGRPGNEQFF. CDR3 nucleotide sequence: TGTGCCAGCAGTTTGGGGAATCTTGGGAGGCCAGGGAATGAGCAGTTCTTC.

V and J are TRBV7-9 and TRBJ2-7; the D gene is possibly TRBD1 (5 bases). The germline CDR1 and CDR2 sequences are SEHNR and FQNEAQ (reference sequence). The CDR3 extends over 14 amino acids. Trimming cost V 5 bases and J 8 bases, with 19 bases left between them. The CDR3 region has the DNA TGTGCCAGCAGCCCAGTAGGGGTGCTCAATCAGCAGTACTTC. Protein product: CASSPVGVLNQQYF.

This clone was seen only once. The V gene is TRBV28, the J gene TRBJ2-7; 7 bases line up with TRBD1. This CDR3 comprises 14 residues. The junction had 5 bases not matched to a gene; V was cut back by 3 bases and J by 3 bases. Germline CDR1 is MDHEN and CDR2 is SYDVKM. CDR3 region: CASSLDRSGYEQYF. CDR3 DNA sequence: TGTGCCAGCAGTTTGGACAGGTCAGGCTACGAGCAGTACTTC.

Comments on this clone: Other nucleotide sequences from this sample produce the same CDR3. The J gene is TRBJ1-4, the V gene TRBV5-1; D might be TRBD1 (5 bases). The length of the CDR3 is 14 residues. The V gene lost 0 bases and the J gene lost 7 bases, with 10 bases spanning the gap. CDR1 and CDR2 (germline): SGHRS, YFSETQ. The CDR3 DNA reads TGCGCCAGCAGCTTGGGACAGAGTGGTGAAAAACTGTTTTTT. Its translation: CASSLGQSGEKLFF.

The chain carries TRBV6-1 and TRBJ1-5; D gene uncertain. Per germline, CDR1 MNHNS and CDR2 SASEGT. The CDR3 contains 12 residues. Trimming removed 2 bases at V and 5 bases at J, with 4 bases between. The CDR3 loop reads CASSEPYQPQHF. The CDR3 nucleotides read TGTGCCAGCAGTGAACCTTATCAGCCCCAGCATTTT.